The 4 T cell receptor beta chains below come from one sample, sequenced in a study of blood T cell repertoires in COVID-19. Produced via immunoSEQ multiplex PCR; TCRdb's table is partial and in-frame only. The sample lists some 200,000 clones, about 95% occurring once. The sample comprised peripheral blood. These TCRs come from a man between 25 and 39 years old with COVID-19, enrolled during active disease.

The chain carries TRBV3-1 (or the pseudogene TRBV3-2) and TRBJ2-5, with 7 bases identical to TRBD2. Trimming removed 7 bases from V and 1 base from J; junction bases left unmatched: 9. This CDR3 region has 15 residues. Germline V CDR1 and CDR2: LGHDT, YNNKEL (reference sequence). The CDR3 sequence is CASTQGSGVQETQYF. The CDR3 bases are TGTGCCAGCACCCAGGGAAGCGGGGTCCAAGAGACCCAGTACTTC.

This sequence joins TRBV19 and TRBJ2-2; D possibly corresponds to TRBD2 (9 bases). Trimming removed 0 bases at V and 11 bases at J, with 37 bases between. Germline V lookup: CDR1 LNHDA, CDR2 SQIVND (reference sequence). The CDR3 is 22 amino acids. The CDR3 is CASSIDSSFLGQGKSGGIELFF. CDR3 bases: TGTGCCAGTAGTATAGATTCTAGCTTCCTCGGACAGGGAAAGAGCGGGGGGATCGAGCTGTTTTTT.

This clone was detected only once. J is TRBJ1-3 and V is TRBV5-5; D uncertain. Per the germline V gene, CDR1 is SGHKS and CDR2 is YYEKEE (reference sequence). This CDR3 spans 17 amino acids. Between the trimmed V and J ends, which lost 4 bases and 0 bases, there was a span of 17 bases. In DNA, the CDR3 is TGTGCCAGCAGCCGCACTCTGGGCAATCCCTCTGGAAACACCATATATTTT. Protein: CASSRTLGNPSGNTIYF.

The chain joins TRBV11-3 to TRBJ1-1; D gene unclear. The CDR3 is 12 amino acids. The V and J ends lost 4 bases and 6 bases respectively, with 9 bases between them. Germline CDR1 reads SGHNT; CDR2 reads YENEEA. The CDR3 spells CASSSGEAEAFF. In DNA form, the CDR3 reads TGTGCCAGCAGCTCCGGGGAGGCTGAAGCTTTCTTT.